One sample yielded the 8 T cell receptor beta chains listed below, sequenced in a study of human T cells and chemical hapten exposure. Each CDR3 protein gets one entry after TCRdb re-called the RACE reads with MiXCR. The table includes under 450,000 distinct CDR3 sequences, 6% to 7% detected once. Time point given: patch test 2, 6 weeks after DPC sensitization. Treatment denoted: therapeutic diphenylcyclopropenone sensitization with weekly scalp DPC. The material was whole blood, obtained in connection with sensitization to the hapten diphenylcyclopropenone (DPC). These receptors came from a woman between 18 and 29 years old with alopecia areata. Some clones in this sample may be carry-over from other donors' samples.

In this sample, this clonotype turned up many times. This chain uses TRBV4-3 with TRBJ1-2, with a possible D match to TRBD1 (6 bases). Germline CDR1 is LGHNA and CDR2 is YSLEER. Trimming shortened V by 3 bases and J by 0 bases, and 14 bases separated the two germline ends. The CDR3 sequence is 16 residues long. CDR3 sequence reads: CASSHNPGEANYGYTF. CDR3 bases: TGCGCCAGCAGCCACAACCCAGGGGAAGCTAACTATGGCTACACCTTC.

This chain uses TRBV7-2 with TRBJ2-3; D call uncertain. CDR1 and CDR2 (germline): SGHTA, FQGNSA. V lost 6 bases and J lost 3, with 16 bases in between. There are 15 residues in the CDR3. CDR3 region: CASRTRHRITDTQYF. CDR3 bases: TGTGCCAGCAGGACAAGACACAGAATTACAGATACGCAGTATTTT.

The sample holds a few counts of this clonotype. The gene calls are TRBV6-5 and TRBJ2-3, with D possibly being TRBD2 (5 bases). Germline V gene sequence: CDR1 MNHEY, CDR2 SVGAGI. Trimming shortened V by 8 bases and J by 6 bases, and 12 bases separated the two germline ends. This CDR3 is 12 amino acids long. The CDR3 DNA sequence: TGTGCCAGCGGGAGACTGTCTGATACGCAGTATTTT. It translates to CASGRLSDTQYF.

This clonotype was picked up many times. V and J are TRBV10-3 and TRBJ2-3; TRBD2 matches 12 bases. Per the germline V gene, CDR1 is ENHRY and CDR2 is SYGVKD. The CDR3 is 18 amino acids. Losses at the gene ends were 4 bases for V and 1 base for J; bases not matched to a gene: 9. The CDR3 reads CAISGGLAGGPGTDTQYF. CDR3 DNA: TGTGCCATCAGTGGAGGGCTAGCGGGGGGGCCGGGCACAGATACGCAGTATTTT.

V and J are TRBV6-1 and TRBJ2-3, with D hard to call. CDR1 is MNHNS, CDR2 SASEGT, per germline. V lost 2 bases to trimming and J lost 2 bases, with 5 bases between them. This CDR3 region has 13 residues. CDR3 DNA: TGTGCCAGCAGTGAATACTTCACAGATACGCAGTATTTT. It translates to CASSEYFTDTQYF.

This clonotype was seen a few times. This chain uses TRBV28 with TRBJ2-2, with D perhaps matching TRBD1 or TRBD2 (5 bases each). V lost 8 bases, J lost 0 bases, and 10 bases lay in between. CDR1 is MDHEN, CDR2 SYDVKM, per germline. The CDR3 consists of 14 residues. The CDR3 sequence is CASHRDANTGELFF. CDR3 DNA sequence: TGTGCCAGCCACCGGGACGCGAACACCGGGGAGCTGTTTTTT.

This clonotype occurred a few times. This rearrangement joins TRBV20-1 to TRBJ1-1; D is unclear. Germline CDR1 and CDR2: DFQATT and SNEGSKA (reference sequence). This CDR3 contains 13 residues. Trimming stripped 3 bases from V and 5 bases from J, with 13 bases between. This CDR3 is CSASPPWETEAFF. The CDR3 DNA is TGCAGTGCTAGTCCCCCGTGGGAGACTGAAGCTTTCTTT.

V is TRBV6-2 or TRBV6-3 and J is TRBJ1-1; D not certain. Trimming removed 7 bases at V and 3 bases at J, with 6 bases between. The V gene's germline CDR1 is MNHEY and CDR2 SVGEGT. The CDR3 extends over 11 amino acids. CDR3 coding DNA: TGTGCCAGCACCTACGACACTGAAGCTTTCTTT. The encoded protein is CASTYDTEAFF.